The clone carrying this T cell receptor beta chain was counted at least ten times. The entry originates in a study of T-cell reconstitution after alpha-beta-depleted transplantation in children. Preparation of the TCRbeta library involved a method that used unique molecular identifiers. Using its own MiXCR run on the PCR reads, TCRdb lists one record per CDR3 protein. Here the sample spans about 610,000 distinct CDR3 sequences, under 12% being singletons. The germline gives CDR1 LNHNV, CDR2 YYDKDF (reference sequence). With 3 bases clipped from V and 2 bases from J, the junction kept 8 bases outside the gene matches. The CDR3 runs to 16 residues.

Sequences were derived from PBMCs from the stem cell graft donor, sampled from the stem cell graft. The source of this sequence is a human donor who donated a stem cell graft to a child with acute myeloid leukemia. The chain links TRBV15 to TRBJ2-7; 9 positions agree with TRBD1. CDR3: CATSSLGQGTPYEQYF. For the CDR3, the DNA is TGTGCCACCAGCAGTCTTGGACAGGGGACACCCTACGAGCAGTACTTC. Based on the CDR3 plus reference TRBV15 and TRBJ2-7, the full variable domain is DAMVIQNPRYQVTQFGKPVTLSCSQTLNHNVMYWYQQKSSQAPKLLFHYYDKDFNNEADTPDNFQSRRPNTSFCFLDIRSPGLGDTAMYLCATSSLGQGTPYEQYFGPGTRLTVT.